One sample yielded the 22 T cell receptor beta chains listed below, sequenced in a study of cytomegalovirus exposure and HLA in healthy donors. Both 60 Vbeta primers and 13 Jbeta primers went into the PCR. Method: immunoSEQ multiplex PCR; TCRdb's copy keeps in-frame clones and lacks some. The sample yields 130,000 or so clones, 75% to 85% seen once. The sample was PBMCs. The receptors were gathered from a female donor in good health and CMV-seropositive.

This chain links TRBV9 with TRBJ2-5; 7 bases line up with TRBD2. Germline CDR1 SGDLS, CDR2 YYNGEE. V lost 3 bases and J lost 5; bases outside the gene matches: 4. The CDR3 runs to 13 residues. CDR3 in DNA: TGTGCCAGCAGCGGGACCGGGGGGGAGACCCAGTACTTC. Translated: CASSGTGGETQYF.

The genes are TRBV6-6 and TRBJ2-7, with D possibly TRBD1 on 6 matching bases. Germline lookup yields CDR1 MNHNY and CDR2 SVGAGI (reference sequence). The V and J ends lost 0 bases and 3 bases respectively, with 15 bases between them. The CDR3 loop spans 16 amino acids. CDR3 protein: CASSYSTRGTDYEQYF. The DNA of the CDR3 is TGTGCCAGCAGTTACTCGACCAGGGGAACCGACTACGAGCAGTACTTC.

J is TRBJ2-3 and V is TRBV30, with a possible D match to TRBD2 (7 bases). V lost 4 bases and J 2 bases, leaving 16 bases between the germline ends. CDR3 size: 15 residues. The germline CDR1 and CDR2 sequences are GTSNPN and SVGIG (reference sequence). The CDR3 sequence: CAWTGGGGPTDTQYF. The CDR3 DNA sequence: TGTGCCTGGACGGGAGGCGGGGGCCCCACAGATACGCAGTATTTT.

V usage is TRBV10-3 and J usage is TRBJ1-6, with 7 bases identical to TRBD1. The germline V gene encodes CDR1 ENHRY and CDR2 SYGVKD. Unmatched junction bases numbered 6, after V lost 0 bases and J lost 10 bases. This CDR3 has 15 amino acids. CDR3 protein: CAISESEQGSSPLHF. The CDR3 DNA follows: TGTGCCATCAGTGAGTCTGAACAGGGGAGCTCACCCCTCCACTTT.

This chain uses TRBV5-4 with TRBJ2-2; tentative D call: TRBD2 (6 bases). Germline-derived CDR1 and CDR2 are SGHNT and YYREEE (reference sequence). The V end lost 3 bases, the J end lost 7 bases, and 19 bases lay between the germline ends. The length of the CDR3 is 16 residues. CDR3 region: CASSSREPARDGELFF. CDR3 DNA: TGTGCCAGCAGCTCCCGGGAGCCCGCGAGGGACGGGGAGCTGTTTTTT. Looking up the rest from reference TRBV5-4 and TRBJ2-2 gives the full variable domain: ETGVTQSPTHLIKTRGQQVTLRCSSQSGHNTVSWYQQALGQGPQFIFQYYREEENGRGNFPPRFSGLQFPNYSSELNVNALELDDSALYLCASSSREPARDGELFFGEGSRLTVL.

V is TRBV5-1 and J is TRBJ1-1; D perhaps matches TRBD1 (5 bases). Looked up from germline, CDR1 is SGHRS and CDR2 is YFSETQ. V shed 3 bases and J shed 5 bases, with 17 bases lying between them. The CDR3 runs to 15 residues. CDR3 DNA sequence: TGCGCCAGCAGCTCTGGGACTCTTAGCAGGACTGAAGCTTTCTTT. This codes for CASSSGTLSRTEAFF.

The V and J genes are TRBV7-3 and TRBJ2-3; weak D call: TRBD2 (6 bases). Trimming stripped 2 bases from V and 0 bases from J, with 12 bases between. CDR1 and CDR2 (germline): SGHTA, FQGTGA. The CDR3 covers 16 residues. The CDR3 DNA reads TGTGCCAGCAGCTTAGGGGGGTTCCCTAGCACAGATACGCAGTATTTT. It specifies CASSLGGFPSTDTQYF.

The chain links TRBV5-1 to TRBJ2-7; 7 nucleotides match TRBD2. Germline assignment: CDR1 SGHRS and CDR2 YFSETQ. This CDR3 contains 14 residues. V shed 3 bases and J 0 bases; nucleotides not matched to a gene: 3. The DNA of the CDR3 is TGCGCCAGCAGCTCCGGGACTAACTCCTACGAGCAGTACTTC. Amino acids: CASSSGTNSYEQYF.

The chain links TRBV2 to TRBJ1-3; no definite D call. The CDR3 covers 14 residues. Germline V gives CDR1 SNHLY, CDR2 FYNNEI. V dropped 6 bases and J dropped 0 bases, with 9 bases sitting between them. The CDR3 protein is CASRVARSGNTIYF. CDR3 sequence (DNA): TGTGCCAGCAGGGTGGCCCGCTCTGGAAACACCATATATTTT.

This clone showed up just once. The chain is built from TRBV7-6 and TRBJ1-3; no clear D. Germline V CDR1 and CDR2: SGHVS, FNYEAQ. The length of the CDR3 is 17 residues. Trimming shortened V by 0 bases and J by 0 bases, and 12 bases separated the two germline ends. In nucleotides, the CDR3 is TGTGCCAGCAGCTTAGCGCAAGGTGGAGGCTCTGGAAACACCATATATTTT. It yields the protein CASSLAQGGGSGNTIYF.

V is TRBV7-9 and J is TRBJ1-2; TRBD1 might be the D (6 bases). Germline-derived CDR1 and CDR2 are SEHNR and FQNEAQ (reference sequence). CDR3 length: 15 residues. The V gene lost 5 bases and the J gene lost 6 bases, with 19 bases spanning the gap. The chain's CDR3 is CASSPDGRGYDGYTF. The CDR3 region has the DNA TGTGCCAGCAGCCCAGACGGCAGGGGATACGATGGCTACACCTTC.

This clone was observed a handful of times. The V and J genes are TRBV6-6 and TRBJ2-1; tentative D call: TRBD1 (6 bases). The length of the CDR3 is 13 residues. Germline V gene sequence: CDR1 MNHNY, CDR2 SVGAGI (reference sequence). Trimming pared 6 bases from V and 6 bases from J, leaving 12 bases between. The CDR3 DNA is TGTGCCAGCAGAGATCAGGGGTCCAATGAGCAGTTCTTC. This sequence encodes CASRDQGSNEQFF.

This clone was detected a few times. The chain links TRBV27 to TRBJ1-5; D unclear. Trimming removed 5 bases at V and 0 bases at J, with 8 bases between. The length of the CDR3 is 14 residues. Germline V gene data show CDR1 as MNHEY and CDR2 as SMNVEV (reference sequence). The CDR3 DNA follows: TGTGCCAGCAGTCCCTACCTTAGCAATCAGCCCCAGCATTTT. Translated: CASSPYLSNQPQHF.

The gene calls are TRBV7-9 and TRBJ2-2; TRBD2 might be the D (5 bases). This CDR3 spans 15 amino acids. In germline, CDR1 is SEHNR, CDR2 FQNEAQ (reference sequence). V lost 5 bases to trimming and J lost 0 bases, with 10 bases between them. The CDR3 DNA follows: TGTGCCAGCAGCGGTAGCGTCGCGAACACCGGGGAGCTGTTTTTT. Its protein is CASSGSVANTGELFF.

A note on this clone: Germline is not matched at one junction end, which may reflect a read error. The chain's CDR3 is CVSRGQGNTEAFF. In DNA form, the CDR3 reads TGTGTCAGCAGAGGACAGGGGAACACTGAAGCTTTCTTT. This sequence joins TRBV7-9 and TRBJ1-1; 8 nucleotides match TRBD1. The germline V gene encodes CDR1 SEHNR and CDR2 FQNEAQ (reference sequence). The CDR3 covers 13 residues.

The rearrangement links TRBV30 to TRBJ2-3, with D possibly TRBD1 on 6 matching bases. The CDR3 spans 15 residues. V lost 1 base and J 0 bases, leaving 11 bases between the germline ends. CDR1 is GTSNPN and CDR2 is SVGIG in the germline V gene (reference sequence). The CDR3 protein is CAWSDGTISTDTQYF. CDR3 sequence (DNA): TGTGCCTGGAGTGACGGGACAATAAGCACAGATACGCAGTATTTT.

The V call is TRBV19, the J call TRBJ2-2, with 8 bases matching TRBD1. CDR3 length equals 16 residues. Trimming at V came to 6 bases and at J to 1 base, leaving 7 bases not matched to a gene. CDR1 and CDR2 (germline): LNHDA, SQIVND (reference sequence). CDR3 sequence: CASRGRGTGNTGELFF. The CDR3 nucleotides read TGTGCCAGTAGGGGTCGAGGGACAGGGAACACCGGGGAGCTGTTTTTT.

The CDR3 nucleotides read TGTGCCAGCAGTTTAATCGGGGATACGCAGTATTTT. Its protein product is CASSLIGDTQYF. The gene calls are TRBV27 and TRBJ2-3; D gene uncertain. The CDR3 has 12 amino acids. The V and J ends lost 2 bases and 6 bases respectively, with 6 bases between them. CDR1 and CDR2 from the germline V gene are MNHEY and SMNVEV (reference sequence).

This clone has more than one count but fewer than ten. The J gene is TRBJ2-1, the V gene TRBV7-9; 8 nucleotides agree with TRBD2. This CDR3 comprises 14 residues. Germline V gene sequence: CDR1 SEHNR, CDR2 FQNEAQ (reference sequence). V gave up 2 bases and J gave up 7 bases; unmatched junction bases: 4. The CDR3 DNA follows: TGTGCCAGCAGCTTACCGGGGGGGCCTAATGAGCAGTTCTTC. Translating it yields CASSLPGGPNEQFF.

The CDR3 nucleotides are TGCGCCAGCAGCGGGGCCCCGGGCCAGGACGAGCAGTACTTC. It is translated as CASSGAPGQDEQYF. The V gene is TRBV5-1, the J gene TRBJ2-7; D perhaps matches TRBD1 (5 bases). Germline V CDR1 and CDR2: SGHRS, YFSETQ. V lost 4 bases, J lost 5 bases, and 16 bases lay in between. The CDR3 consists of 14 residues.

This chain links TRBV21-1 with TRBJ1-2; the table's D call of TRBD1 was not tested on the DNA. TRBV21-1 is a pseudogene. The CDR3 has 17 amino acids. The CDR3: CASSKVTGTGGSNGYTF. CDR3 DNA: TGTGCCAGCAGCAAAGTTACCGGGACAGGGGGAAGTAATGGCTACACCTTC.

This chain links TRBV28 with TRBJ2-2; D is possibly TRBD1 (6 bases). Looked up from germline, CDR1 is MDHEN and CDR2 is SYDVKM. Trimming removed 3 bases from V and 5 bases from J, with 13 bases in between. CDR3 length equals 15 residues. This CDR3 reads CASSFIPQGTGELFF. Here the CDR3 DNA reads TGTGCCAGCAGTTTTATTCCCCAGGGGACCGGGGAGCTGTTTTTT.